What follows describes a single T cell receptor beta chain. Produced via immunoSEQ multiplex PCR; TCRdb's table is partial and in-frame only. Of about 39,000 clones detected, about four fifths appear once; the ten largest clones hold roughly 21%. The source of the sample is a study of control samples from healthy donors and cancer patients. Germline assignment: CDR1 LGHDT and CDR2 YNNKEL (reference sequence). V was trimmed by 1 base and J by 8 bases, leaving 15 bases between them. This CDR3 spans 15 amino acids. This clonotype originated in a woman aged 60-75 years with lung cancer. V and J are TRBV3-1 (or the pseudogene TRBV3-2) and TRBJ2-1, with D perhaps TRBD1 (5 bases). Material: PBMCs. The CDR3 nucleotides are TGTGCCAGCAGCCAAGTAAAGGGGCTCATCGATGAGCAGTTCTTC. Amino acid sequence: CASSQVKGLIDEQFF.